This TCR beta chain was obtained from a study of blood T cell repertoires in COVID-19. In the study overall: Italy, Spain and the United States were the sources of the convalescent and acute COVID-19 samples.

TCRdb's copy holds only in-frame clones and misses some; the assay was immunoSEQ multiplex PCR. The table records 200,000 to 250,000 clones, roughly nine tenths of them present only once. Trimming pared 4 bases from V and 7 bases from J, leaving 7 bases between. The CDR3 is 11 residues long. Germline V gives CDR1 SNHLY, CDR2 FYNNEI. The chain is built from TRBV2 and TRBJ1-1; unclear D gene. This TCR came from a man aged 30 to 39 who had recovered from COVID-19. The sequencing input was PBMCs or T cells enriched from blood (not recorded which). The CDR3: CASSAGLEAFF. CDR3 coding DNA: TGTGCCAGCAGTGCGGGTCTTGAAGCTTTCTTT.